This passage covers 17 T cell receptor beta chains from one sample sequenced in a study of vaccination effects on CD4 cells after COVID-19. Profiling relied on immunoSEQ multiplex PCR, and the TCRdb table lists in-frame clones only, not all of them. The table includes nearly 35,000 clones, around 73% detected once. Under the ViraFEST assay, PBMC were stimulated with viral peptide pools so that antigen-specific CD4+ T cells expanded. Sequencing was performed afterwards. Once cultured for under 11 days, the cells underwent separation to obtain CD4+ T cells. The vaccine recipients had no prior SARS-CoV-2 infection, with negative nucleocapsid antibodies. The antigens for these receptors are not known. The source material was CD4+ T cells from PBMCs cultured with HCoV-OC43 spike peptides, sampled before COVID-19 vaccination. The subset: HCoV-OC43 spike overlapping peptide pool stimulation. The source is a human donor who received a COVID-19 vaccine.

The CDR3 nucleotides read TGTGCCAGCAGTTTATCAATGGACTACTCCTACGAGCAGTACTTC. Encoded protein: CASSLSMDYSYEQYF. This chain joins TRBV27 and TRBJ2-7, with D maybe TRBD2 (6 bases). The CDR3 is 15 amino acids. The germline CDR1 and CDR2 sequences are MNHEY and SMNVEV (reference sequence). V dropped 0 bases and J dropped 0 bases, with 9 bases sitting between them.

The chain joins TRBV11-2 to TRBJ2-5, with 7 bases aligning to TRBD2. Germline CDR1 and CDR2: SGHAT and FQNNGV. V gave up 1 base and J gave up 2 bases; unmatched junction bases: 10. The CDR3 has 17 residues. This chain's CDR3 is CASSLVGGSGGQETQYF. In DNA form, the CDR3 reads TGTGCCAGCAGCTTAGTTGGGGGGTCGGGAGGTCAAGAGACCCAGTACTTC.

This rearrangement joins TRBV5-4 to TRBJ2-5; 7 nucleotides match TRBD2. Germline CDR1 reads SGHNT; CDR2 reads YYREEE (reference sequence). Losses at the gene ends were 0 bases for V and 2 bases for J; bases not matched to a gene: 1. CDR3 length equals 14 residues. The CDR3 protein is CASSLGLAQETQYF. CDR3 DNA sequence: TGTGCCAGCAGCTTGGGACTAGCACAAGAGACCCAGTACTTC.

This clone was seen only a few times. This chain links TRBV3-1 (or the pseudogene TRBV3-2) with TRBJ1-2; D ambiguous. Germline assignment: CDR1 LGHDT and CDR2 YNNKEL (reference sequence). The V end was cut by 1 base, the J end by 2 bases, with 11 bases between. This CDR3 is built from 15 residues. CDR3 nucleotide sequence: TGTGCCAGCAGCCAAGGTCTGACGGCAAACTATGGCTACACCTTC. This sequence encodes CASSQGLTANYGYTF.

This rearrangement joins TRBV6-1 to TRBJ2-7; tentatively, D is TRBD2 (5 bases). Trimming took 0 bases from V and 0 from J, leaving 9 bases between them. This CDR3 is built from 15 residues. CDR1 is MNHNS, CDR2 SASEGT, per germline. The CDR3 here is CASSEAGVSSYEQYF. The CDR3 nucleotides read TGTGCCAGCAGTGAAGCGGGAGTTAGCTCCTACGAGCAGTACTTC.

In this sample, this clone turned up a few times. The chain uses TRBV4-1 and TRBJ1-4; D ambiguous. V dropped 4 bases and J dropped 8 bases, with 20 bases sitting between them. Per the germline V gene, CDR1 is MGHRA and CDR2 is YSYEKL. This CDR3 region has 16 residues. The DNA of the CDR3 is TGCGCCAGCAGCCGCCTACCGGGGTCCGTTAGGGAAAAACTGTTTTTT. The encoded protein is CASSRLPGSVREKLFF.

The chain is built from TRBV5-1 and TRBJ1-2; unclear D gene. The germline V and J ends were trimmed by 4 bases and 4 bases, with 11 bases remaining between them. The length of the CDR3 is 13 residues. Germline V CDR1 and CDR2: SGHRS, YFSETQ. The CDR3 sequence is CASSTVDGYGYTF. CDR3 nucleotide sequence: TGCGCCAGCAGCACCGTTGACGGCTATGGCTACACCTTC.

V and J are TRBV11-2 and TRBJ1-6, with D unresolved. Trimming took off 1 base at V and 10 bases at J, with 17 bases between the two ends. The CDR3 loop spans 16 amino acids. In germline, CDR1 is SGHAT, CDR2 FQNNGV. CDR3 coding DNA: TGTGCCAGCAGCTTAGGGGCGGGCCTAGTAGGATCACCCCTCCACTTT. Translating it yields CASSLGAGLVGSPLHF. Complete variable domain (other parts from reference TRBV11-2 and TRBJ1-6): EAGVAQSPRYKIIEKRQSVAFWCNPISGHATLYWYQQILGQGPKLLIQFQNNGVVDDSQLPKDRFSAERLKGVDSTLKIQPAKLEDSAVYLCASSLGAGLVGSPLHFGNGTRLTVT.

By its share, this clone is medium-sized. The chain joins TRBV7-9 to TRBJ2-3; 7 bases agree with TRBD1. CDR3 length: 15 amino acids. Trimming took 5 bases from V and 3 from J; bases not matched to a gene: 8. Germline assignment: CDR1 SEHNR and CDR2 FQNEAQ (reference sequence). CDR3: CASSHRTGRTDTQYF. The CDR3 DNA reads as TGTGCCAGCAGCCACAGGACAGGCAGGACAGATACGCAGTATTTT. The variable domain in full, completed from reference TRBV7-9 and TRBJ2-3, reads DTGVSQNPRHKITKRGQNVTFRCDPISEHNRLYWYRQTLGQGPEFLTYFQNEAQLEKSRLLSDRFSAERPKGSFSTLEIQRTEQGDSAMYLCASSHRTGRTDTQYFGPGTRLTVL.

The V and J genes are TRBV12-3 or TRBV12-4 and TRBJ1-2, with no clear D. V was trimmed by 6 bases and J by 0 bases, leaving 8 bases between them. The CDR3 extends over 13 amino acids. CDR3 region: CASSRRANYGYTF. For the CDR3, the DNA is TGTGCCAGCAGCCGGCGTGCTAACTATGGCTACACCTTC.

V is TRBV30 and J is TRBJ1-2; D may be TRBD1 (6 bases). There are 15 residues in the CDR3. Per the germline V gene, CDR1 is GTSNPN and CDR2 is SVGIG (reference sequence). V was cut by 2 bases and J by 2 bases, with 15 bases left in between. The CDR3, as DNA: TGTGCCTGGAGTTGGGTGGGGGCACGAAACTATGGCTACACCTTC. Protein: CAWSWVGARNYGYTF.

The chain uses TRBV7-8 and TRBJ2-1; D may be TRBD1 or TRBD2 (5 bases each). V lost 6 bases to trimming and J lost 7 bases, with 16 bases between them. The CDR3 is 14 amino acids. CDR1 and CDR2 (germline): SGHVS, FQNEAQ. DNA for the CDR3: TGTGCCAGCAGAAGGGACGGAGTTCTGAATGAGCAGTTCTTC. Amino acids: CASRRDGVLNEQFF.

The chain recombines TRBV12-3 or TRBV12-4 with TRBJ1-2; a possible D gene is TRBD1 (5 bases). This CDR3 is 13 amino acids long. Deletions cut 3 bases from V and 6 bases from J, with 11 bases between. The CDR3 nucleotides are TGTGCCAGCAGTTTGGGAGGGGTCCATGGCTACACCTTC. It encodes CASSLGGVHGYTF.

Only a few counts were recorded for this clone. V gene TRBV14 combines with J gene TRBJ1-1; D gene uncertain. CDR1 and CDR2 (germline): SGHDN, FVKESK. The CDR3 runs to 13 residues. The V end lost 1 base, the J end lost 1 base, and 4 bases lay between the germline ends. CDR3 coding DNA: TGTGCCAGCAGCCAAGCCAGGAACACTGAAGCTTTCTTT. It translates to CASSQARNTEAFF.

V gene TRBV18 combines with J gene TRBJ2-3, with no clear D. The length of the CDR3 is 12 residues. V lost 4 bases, J lost 3 bases, and 5 bases lay in between. In germline, CDR1 is KGHSH, CDR2 LQKENI. This chain's CDR3 is CASSLGTDTQYF. The CDR3 DNA follows: TGTGCCAGCTCACTTGGGACAGATACGCAGTATTTT.

The J gene is TRBJ1-1, the V gene TRBV10-3, with unresolved D. The CDR3 has 13 residues. V lost 3 bases and J lost 3, with 8 bases in between. Germline values: CDR1 ENHRY, CDR2 SYGVKD. In nucleotides, the CDR3 is TGTGCCATCAGTGATGGCAGAGACACTGAAGCTTTCTTT. Translating gives CAISDGRDTEAFF.

The CDR3 coding sequence is TGTGCCAGCAGTTACTCAAGGGGTACCTTGTATTCTGAAGCTTTCTTT. Translating it yields CASSYSRGTLYSEAFF. The chain carries TRBV6-2 or TRBV6-3 and TRBJ1-1; D is perhaps TRBD1 (5 bases). The length of the CDR3 is 16 residues. The ends were cut back, 0 bases at V and 6 bases at J, with 17 bases in the middle. Germline V gene lookup returns CDR1 MNHEY and CDR2 SVGEGT.